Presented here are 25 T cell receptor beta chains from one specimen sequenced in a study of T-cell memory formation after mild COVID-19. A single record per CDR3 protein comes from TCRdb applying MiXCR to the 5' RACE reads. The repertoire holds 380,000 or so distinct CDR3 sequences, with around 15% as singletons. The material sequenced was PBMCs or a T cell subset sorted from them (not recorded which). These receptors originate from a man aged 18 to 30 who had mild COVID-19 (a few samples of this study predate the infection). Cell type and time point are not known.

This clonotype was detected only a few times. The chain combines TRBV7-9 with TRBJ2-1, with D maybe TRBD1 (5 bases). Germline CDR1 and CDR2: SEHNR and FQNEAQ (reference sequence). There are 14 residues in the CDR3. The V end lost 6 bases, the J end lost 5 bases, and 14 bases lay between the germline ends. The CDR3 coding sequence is TGTGCCAGCAGTCCAATGACGACAGACAATGAGCAGTTCTTC. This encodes CASSPMTTDNEQFF.

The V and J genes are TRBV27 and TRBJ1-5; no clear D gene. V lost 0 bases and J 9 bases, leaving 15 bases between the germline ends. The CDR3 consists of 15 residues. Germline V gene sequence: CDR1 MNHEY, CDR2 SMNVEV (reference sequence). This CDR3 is CASSLSARVVGPQHF. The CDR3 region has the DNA TGTGCCAGCAGTTTATCGGCCCGGGTCGTTGGGCCCCAGCATTTT.

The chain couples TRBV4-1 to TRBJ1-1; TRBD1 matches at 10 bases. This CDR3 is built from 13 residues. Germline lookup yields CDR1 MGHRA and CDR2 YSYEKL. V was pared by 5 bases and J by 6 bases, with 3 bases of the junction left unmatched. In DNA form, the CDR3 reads TGCGCCAGCAGCGGGACAGGGGTTGCTGAAGCTTTCTTT. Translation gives CASSGTGVAEAFF.

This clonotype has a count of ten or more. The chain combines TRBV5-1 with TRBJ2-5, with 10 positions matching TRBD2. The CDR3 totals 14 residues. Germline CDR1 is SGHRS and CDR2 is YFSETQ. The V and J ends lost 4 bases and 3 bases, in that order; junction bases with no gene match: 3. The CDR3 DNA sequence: TGCGCCAGCAGCCCTACTAGCGGGGAAGAGACCCAGTACTTC. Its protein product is CASSPTSGEETQYF.

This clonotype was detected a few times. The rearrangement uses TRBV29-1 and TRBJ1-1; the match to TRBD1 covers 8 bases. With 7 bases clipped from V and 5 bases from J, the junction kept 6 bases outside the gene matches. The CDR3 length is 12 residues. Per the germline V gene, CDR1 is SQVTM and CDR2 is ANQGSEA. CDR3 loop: CSAGQGKTEAFF. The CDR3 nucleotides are TGCAGCGCCGGACAGGGTAAGACTGAAGCTTTCTTT.

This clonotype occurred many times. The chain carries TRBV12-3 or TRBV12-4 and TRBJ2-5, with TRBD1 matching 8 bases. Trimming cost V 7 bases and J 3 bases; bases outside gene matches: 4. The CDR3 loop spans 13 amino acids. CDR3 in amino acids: CASKTTGEETQYF. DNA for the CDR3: TGTGCCAGCAAGACGACAGGGGAAGAGACCCAGTACTTC.

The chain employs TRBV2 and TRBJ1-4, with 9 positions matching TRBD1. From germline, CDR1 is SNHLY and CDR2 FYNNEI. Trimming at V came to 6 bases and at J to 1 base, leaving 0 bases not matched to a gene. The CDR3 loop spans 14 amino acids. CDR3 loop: CASRDRGTNEKLFF. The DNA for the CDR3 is TGTGCCAGCAGGGACAGGGGAACTAATGAAAAACTGTTTTTT. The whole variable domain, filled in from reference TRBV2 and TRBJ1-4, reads EPEVTQTPSHQVTQMGQEVILRCVPISNHLYFYWYRQILGQKVEFLVSFYNNEISEKSEIFDDQFSVERPDGSNFTLKIRSTKLEDSAMYFCASRDRGTNEKLFFGSGTQLSVL.

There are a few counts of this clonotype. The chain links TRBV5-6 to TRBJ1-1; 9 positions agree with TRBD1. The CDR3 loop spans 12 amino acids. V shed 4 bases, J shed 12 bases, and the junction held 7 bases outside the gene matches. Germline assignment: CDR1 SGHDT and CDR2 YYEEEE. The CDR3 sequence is CASSLWTGEPFF. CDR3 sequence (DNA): TGTGCCAGCAGCCTATGGACAGGGGAGCCTTTCTTT. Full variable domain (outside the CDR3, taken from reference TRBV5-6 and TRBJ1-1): DAGVTQSPTHLIKTRGQQVTLRCSPKSGHDTVSWYQQALGQGPQFIFQYYEEEERQRGNFPDRFSGHQFPNYSSELNVNALLLGDSALYLCASSLWTGEPFFGQGTRLTVV.

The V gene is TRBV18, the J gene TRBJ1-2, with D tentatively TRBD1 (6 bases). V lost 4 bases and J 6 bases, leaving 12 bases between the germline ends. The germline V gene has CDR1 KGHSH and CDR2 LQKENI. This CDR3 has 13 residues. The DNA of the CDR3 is TGTGCCAGCTCACTACAGGGAGGTGATGGCTACACCTTC. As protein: CASSLQGGDGYTF. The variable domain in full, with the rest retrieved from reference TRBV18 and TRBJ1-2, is NAGVMQNPRHLVRRRGQEARLRCSPMKGHSHVYWYRQLPEEGLKFMVYLQKENIIDESGMPKERFSAEFPKEGPSILRIQQVVRGDSAAYFCASSLQGGDGYTFGSGTRLTVV.

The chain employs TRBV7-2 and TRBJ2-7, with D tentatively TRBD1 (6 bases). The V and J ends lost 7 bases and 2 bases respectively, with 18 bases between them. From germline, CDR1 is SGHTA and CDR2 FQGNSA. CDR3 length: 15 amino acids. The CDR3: CASTLMRTAAYEQYF. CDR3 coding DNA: TGTGCCAGCACCCTGATGAGGACAGCTGCCTACGAGCAGTACTTC. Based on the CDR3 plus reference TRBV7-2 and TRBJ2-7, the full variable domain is GAGVSQSPSNKVTEKGKDVELRCDPISGHTALYWYRQSLGQGLEFLIYFQGNSAPDKSGLPSDRFSAERTGGSVSTLTIQRTQQEDSAVYLCASTLMRTAAYEQYFGPGTRLTVT.

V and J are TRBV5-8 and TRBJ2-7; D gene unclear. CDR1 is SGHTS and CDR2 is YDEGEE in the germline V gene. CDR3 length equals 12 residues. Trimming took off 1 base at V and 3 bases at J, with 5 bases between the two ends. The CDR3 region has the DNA TGTGCCAGCAGCTTGATCAGCTACGAGCAGTACGTC. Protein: CASSLISYEQYV.

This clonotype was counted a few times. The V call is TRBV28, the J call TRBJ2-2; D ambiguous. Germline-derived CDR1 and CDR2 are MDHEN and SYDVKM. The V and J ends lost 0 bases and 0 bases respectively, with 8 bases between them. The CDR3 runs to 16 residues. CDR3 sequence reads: CASSLWAESNTGELFF. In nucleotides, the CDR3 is TGTGCCAGCAGTTTATGGGCGGAATCGAACACCGGGGAGCTGTTTTTT.

The CDR3 DNA is TGCGCCAGCACCCAACAGGGAGTAACTAATGAAAAACTGTTTTTT. Protein product: CASTQQGVTNEKLFF. V usage is TRBV5-1 and J usage is TRBJ1-4; D might be TRBD1 (6 bases). Germline V CDR1 and CDR2: SGHRS, YFSETQ. CDR3 size: 15 residues. Trimming cost V 6 bases and J 1 base, with 13 bases left between them.

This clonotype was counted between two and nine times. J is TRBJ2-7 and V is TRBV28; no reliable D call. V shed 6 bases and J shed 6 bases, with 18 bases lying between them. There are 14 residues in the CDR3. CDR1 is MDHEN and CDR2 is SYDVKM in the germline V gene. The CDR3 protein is CASSPRDWDLEQYV. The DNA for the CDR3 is TGTGCCAGCAGCCCCCGAGACTGGGATCTCGAGCAGTACGTC.

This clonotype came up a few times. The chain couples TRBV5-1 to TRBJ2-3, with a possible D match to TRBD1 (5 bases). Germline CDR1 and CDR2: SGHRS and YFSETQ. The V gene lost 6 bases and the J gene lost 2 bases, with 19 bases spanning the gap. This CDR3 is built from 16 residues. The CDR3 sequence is CASNNLDSKNTDTQYF. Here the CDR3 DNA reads TGCGCCAGCAACAACTTAGACAGCAAGAACACAGATACGCAGTATTTT.

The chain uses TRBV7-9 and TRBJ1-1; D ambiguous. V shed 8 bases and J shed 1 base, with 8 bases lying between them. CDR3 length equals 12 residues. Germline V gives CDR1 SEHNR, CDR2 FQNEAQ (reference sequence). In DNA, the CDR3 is TGTGCCAGCCGAATGGGGAACACTGAAGCTTTCTTT. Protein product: CASRMGNTEAFF.

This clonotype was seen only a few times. CDR3 sequence (DNA): TGTGCCAGCAGCTCATTGACCCCCCGCAGGGATGATGGCTACACCTTC. Its translation: CASSSLTPRRDDGYTF. J is TRBJ1-2 and V is TRBV7-9, with a possible D match to TRBD1 (5 bases). The germline V gene has CDR1 SEHNR and CDR2 FQNEAQ (reference sequence). V lost 4 bases and J lost 6, with 21 bases in between. This CDR3 has 16 residues.

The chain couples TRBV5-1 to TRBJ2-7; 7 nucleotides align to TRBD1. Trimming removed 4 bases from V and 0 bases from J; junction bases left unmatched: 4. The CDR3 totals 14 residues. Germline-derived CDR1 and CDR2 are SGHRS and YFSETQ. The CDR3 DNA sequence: TGCGCCAGCAGCACGGGACAGCTCTCCTACGAGCAGTACTTC. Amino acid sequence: CASSTGQLSYEQYF.

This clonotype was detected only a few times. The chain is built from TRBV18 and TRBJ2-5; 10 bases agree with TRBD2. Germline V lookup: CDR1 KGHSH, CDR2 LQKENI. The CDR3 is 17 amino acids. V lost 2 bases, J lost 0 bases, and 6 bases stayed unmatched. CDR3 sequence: CASSPMLAGENQETQYF. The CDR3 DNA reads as TGTGCCAGCTCACCAATGCTAGCGGGGGAAAACCAAGAGACCCAGTACTTC.

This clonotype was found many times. The CDR3: CASSPIRGRHSPLHF. The CDR3 nucleotides read TGTGCCAGCAGCCCAATCCGGGGCCGGCATTCACCCCTCCACTTT. The chain couples TRBV11-2 to TRBJ1-6, with a possible D match to TRBD1 (5 bases). CDR1 SGHAT and CDR2 FQNNGV come from the germline V gene. The V gene lost 5 bases and the J gene lost 8 bases, with 16 bases spanning the gap. The CDR3 extends over 15 amino acids.

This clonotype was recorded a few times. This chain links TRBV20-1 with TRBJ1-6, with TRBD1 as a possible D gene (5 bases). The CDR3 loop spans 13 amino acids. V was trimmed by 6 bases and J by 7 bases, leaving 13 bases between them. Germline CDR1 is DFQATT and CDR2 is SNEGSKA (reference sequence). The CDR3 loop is CSAFRDGNSPLHF. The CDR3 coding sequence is TGCAGTGCCTTCAGGGACGGCAATTCACCCCTCCACTTT.

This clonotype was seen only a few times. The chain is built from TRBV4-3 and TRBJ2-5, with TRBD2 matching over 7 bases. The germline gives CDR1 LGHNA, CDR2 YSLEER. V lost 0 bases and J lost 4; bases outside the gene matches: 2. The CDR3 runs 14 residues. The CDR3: CASSQDGEGETQYF. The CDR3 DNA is TGCGCCAGCAGCCAAGATGGGGAGGGAGAGACCCAGTACTTC.

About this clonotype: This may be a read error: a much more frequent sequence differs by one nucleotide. The CDR3 DNA sequence: TGTGCCAGCAGCCTCACCGACAGCTCCTACGAGCAGTACTTC. It is translated as CASSLTDSSYEQYF. V is TRBV7-2 and J is TRBJ2-7; possibly TRBD1 for D (5 bases). The germline gives CDR1 SGHTA, CDR2 FQGNSA. The CDR3 has 14 amino acids. Trimming stripped 5 bases from V and 0 bases from J, with 11 bases between.

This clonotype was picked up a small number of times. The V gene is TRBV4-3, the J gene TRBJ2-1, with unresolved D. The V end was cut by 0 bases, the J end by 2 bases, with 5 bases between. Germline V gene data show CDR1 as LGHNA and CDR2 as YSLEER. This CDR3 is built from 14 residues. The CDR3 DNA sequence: TGCGCCAGCAGCCAAGATGTAGCCTACAATGAGCAGTTCTTC. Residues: CASSQDVAYNEQFF.

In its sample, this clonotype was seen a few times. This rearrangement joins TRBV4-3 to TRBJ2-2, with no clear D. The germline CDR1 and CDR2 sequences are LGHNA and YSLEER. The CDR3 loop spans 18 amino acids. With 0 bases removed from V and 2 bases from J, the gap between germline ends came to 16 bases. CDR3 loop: CASSQERTAGINTGELFF. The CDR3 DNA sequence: TGCGCCAGCAGCCAAGAAAGGACCGCCGGAATAAACACCGGGGAGCTGTTTTTT.